This T cell receptor beta chain was found in a study of blood T cell repertoires in COVID-19. For the study at large: Whether acute or convalescent, the COVID-19 samples came from the United States, Italy and Spain.

The CDR3 is made up of 18 amino acids. With 5 bases removed from V and 0 bases from J, the gap between germline ends came to 21 bases. The V gene's germline CDR1 is SGHRS and CDR2 YFSETQ. Under the authors' procedure: Reference gene primers were amplified, and this amplification served to estimate nucleated cell counts. The table came from immunoSEQ multiplex PCR; TCRdb's copy has only in-frame clones and leaves some out. The V and J calls and clone size are taken from that table; D and trimming were inferred from the DNA. This sample has roughly 140,000 clones, with around 80% found just once. This clone was seen a single time.

Specimen: peripheral blood. This sequence joins TRBV5-1 and TRBJ2-1, with a possible D match to TRBD2 (6 bases). The TCR comes from a woman between 45 and 65 years old in a cohort sampled during active or convalescent COVID-19. The CDR3 spells CASSFSLFRGSSYNEQFF. For the CDR3, the DNA is TGCGCCAGCAGTTTTTCTTTATTCCGGGGGAGCTCCTACAATGAGCAGTTCTTC.